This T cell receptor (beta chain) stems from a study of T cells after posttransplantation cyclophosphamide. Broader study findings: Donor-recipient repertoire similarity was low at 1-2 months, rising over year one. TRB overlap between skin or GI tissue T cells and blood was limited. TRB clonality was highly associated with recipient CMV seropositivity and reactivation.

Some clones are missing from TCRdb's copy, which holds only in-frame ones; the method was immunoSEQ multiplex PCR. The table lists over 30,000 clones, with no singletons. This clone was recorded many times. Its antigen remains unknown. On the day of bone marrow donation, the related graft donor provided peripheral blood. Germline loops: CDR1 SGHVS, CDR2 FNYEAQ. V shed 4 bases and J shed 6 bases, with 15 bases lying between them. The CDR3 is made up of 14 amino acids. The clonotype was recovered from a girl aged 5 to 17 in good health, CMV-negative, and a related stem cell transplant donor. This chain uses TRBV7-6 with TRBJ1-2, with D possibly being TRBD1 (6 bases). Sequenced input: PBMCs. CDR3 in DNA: TGTGCCAGCAGCTCACTGGGACAATTAGATGGCTACACCTTC. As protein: CASSSLGQLDGYTF.